Presented here are 2 T cell receptor beta chains from one specimen sequenced in a study of tumor and adjacent non-tumor tissue in lung cancer. No cell sorting was done before RNA was extracted from the tissue. The library came from three nested PCR rounds adapted from ARM-PCR protocols. TCRdb itself ran the multiplex PCR reads through MiXCR, one entry per CDR3 protein. The sample consists of about 120,000 distinct CDR3 sequences, around three fifths of them appearing once. The sequenced material came from lung tumor tissue. Receptor source: a man younger than 40 with non-small cell lung cancer.

Regarding this clonotype: One end of the junction is discordant with germline, which a read error may explain. The chain carries TRBV25-1 and TRBJ2-6; 8 bases align to TRBD1. The CDR3 runs to 17 residues. Germline assignment: CDR1 MGHDK and CDR2 SYGVNS. CDR3: CVSNTGTGVSGANVLTF. The CDR3 nucleotides read TGTGTCAGCAACACCGGGACAGGCGTCTCTGGGGCCAACGTCCTGACTTTC.

A few counts support this clonotype. It may be a read error: a sequence one base away is much more abundant. The chain is built from TRBV20-1 and TRBJ1-2; no clear D gene. V lost 1 base, J lost 5 bases, and 11 bases lay in between. CDR3 length: 13 residues. Germline V gives CDR1 DFQATT, CDR2 SNEGSKA (reference sequence). The DNA for the CDR3 is TGCAGTGCTAGAGGTCAGAGGGTGTATGGCTACACCTTC. It translates to CSARGQRVYGYTF.